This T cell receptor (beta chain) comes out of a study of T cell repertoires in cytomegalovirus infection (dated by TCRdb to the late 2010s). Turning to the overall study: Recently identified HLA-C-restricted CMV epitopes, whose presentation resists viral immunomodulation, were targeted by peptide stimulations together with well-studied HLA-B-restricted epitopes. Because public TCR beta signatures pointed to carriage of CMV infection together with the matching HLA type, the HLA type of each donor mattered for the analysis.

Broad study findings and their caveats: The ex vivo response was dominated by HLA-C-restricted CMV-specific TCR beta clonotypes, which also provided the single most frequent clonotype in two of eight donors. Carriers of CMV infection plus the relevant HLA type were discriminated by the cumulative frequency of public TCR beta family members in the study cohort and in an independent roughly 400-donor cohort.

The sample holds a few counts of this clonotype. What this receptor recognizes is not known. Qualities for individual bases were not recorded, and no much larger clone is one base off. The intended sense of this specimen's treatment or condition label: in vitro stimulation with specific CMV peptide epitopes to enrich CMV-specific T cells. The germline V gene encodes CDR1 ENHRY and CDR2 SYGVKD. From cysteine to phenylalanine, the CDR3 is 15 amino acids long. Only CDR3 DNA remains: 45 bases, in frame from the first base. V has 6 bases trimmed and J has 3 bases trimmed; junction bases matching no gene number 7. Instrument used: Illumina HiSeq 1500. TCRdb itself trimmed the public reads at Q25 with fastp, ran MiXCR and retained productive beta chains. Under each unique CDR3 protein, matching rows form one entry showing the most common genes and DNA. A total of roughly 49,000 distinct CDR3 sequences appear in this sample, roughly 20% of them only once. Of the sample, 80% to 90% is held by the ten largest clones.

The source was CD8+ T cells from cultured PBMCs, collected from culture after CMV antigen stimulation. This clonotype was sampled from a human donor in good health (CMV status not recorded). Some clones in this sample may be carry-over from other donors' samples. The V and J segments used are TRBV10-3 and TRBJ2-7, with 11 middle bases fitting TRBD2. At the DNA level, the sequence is TGTGCCATCAGGGACGGGACTAGCGGAAACTACGAGCAGTACTTC. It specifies CAIRDGTSGNYEQYF.